The TCR beta chain under discussion was sequenced for a study of shared clonotypes between healthy human individuals (TCRdb year 2020). With respect to the entire study: Three men and a couple of women, aged 18 to 49 years, made up the cohort. Each donor's leukapheresis produced roughly between roughly 0.9 and 9 billion PBMCs. Blood TCR repertoires of about five healthy adults were deeply sequenced to estimate repertoire size and the extent of clonotype sharing between individuals. For each donor, CD4 naive and CD4 memory were each given three plates, CD8 naive was given two plates, and CD8 memory was given one plate. Libraries were prepared and TCR repertoires were sequenced by different laboratories using diverse techniques, in order to increase sequencing depth and limit assay-specific biases.

The sample holds a few counts of this clone. The target of this receptor is not known. Base qualities are not at hand, and no much larger clone is one base apart. General conclusions and limits of the study: Because the study included a small number of donors, the genetic and exposure-history diversity represented was limited. Incomplete sequencing was indicated by rarefaction of sorted-subset datasets, despite the large sequencing depth. Sampling was restricted to blood, and TCR repertoires in tissue are likely to differ from TCR repertoires in blood. Pairwise subsampling indicated that sequencing depth was expected to affect the degree of clonotype sharing among donors. Estimated clonotype richness was generally larger for naive than for memory subsets. Higher generation probabilities were observed for clonotypes shared by all four sorted-subset donors than for non-shared clonotypes. Across four donors, roughly 5% of naive CD4, more than 3% of naive CD8, roughly 2.3% of memory CD4, and approximately 0.42% of memory CD8 clonotypes were shared.

Healthy HIV-negative adults with no recently reported acute infections or vaccinations were included as donors. All donors were Caucasian adults living in Nashville, Tennessee, USA. CD4+ T cells were enriched by magnetic negative selection, after which naive cells were positively selected on CD45RA and the negative fraction was taken as the memory subset. Blood was collected by leukapheresis, and PBMCs were isolated by Ficoll-Histopaque density gradient centrifugation and then cryopreserved in liquid nitrogen vapor phase. Purity and quantity of every magnetically sorted T cell population were checked by analytical flow cytometry. From each sorted fraction, genomic DNA was isolated and quantified by UV absorbance on a Nanodrop 2000c. Using the deep immunoSEQ assay, multiplex PCR amplified TCR CDR3 regions from genomic DNA. Extracted genomic DNA from each cell subset was distributed evenly across all wells of several immunoSEQ 96-well plates, and each plate was treated as a replicate. Each replicate PCR for sorted subsets received 150 to 250 ng genomic DNA, equal to about 29,000 T cell genomes. The purified libraries were quantified using a Qubit 3.0 fluorometer, sized with a Bioanalyzer 2100, and then quantified again using the KAPA Library Quantification kit. Every immunoSEQ 96-well plate was sequenced on a separate single-read 150-cycle Illumina NextSeq 550 flow cell. For the original study's pipeline: Because only junctional sequences without quality scores were contained in the immunoSEQ output, filtering matching that applied to full-length reads could not be performed. Sequences were annotated with PyIR, a Python wrapper for IgBLAST v1.9, and V/J genes and CDR3 were assigned using IMGT germline references. Reads were removed for weak V/J assignments (E-value above 1e-6), missing CDR3, stop codons, out-of-frame junctions, or ambiguous translated residues. V3J clonotypes were defined as sequences sharing an identical inferred V gene, J gene, and CDR3 amino acid sequence. Percentage overlap between repertoires was computed as shared unique clonotypes divided by the size of the smaller repertoire. Richness of each repertoire was evaluated using RTK rarefaction, the Chao1 estimator, and Recon v2.1 estimates of unobserved clonotypes. Generation probabilities for all TCRbeta clonotypes obtained by the gDNA method from several donors were computed using OLGA. TCRdb re-hosts the immuneACCESS table, in-frame sequences only. Its copies lack some clones; in the studies checked, an unresolved V gene accounts for under half of them, and the cause for the rest is not known. From that table come the V and J calls and clone size; the DNA was used to work out D and trimming. The sample includes about 980,000 clones, with 60% to 85% observed a single time. About 1.5% of the sample is taken by the ten largest.

V and J lose 3 bases and 3 bases, and a span of 11 bases separates them. Reading the germline V gene (reference sequence) gives CDR1 SEHNR and CDR2 FQNEAQ. Including the terminal cysteine and phenylalanine, the CDR3 comprises 15 residues. Only the CDR3 portion is preserved as DNA: 45 bases, with reading frame beginning at the first base. This TCR derives from a man younger than 35 in good health. Material for sequencing was memory CD4+ T cells sorted from blood. The cell subset or site label for this specimen denotes: CD45RA-negative fraction. Recombination joined TRBV7-9 with TRBJ2-2; no D gene call is confident. The CDR3 protein: CASSFTSTHTGELFF. The DNA sequence reads TGTGCCAGCAGCTTTACCAGCACCCACACCGGGGAGCTGTTTTTT.